This T cell receptor (beta chain) was observed in a study of T cell responses to AZD1222 COVID-19 vaccine. Findings of the study overall: A mostly white British donor set with more females was recruited, and clonal diversity was possibly underestimated.

Points on this clone: Its antigen remains unidentified.

The CDR3 is 11 amino acids. V lost 0 bases and J lost 8, with 5 bases in between. Looked up from germline, CDR1 is DFQATT and CDR2 is SNEGSKA (reference sequence). Method: immunoSEQ multiplex PCR; TCRdb's copy keeps in-frame clones and lacks some. The sample holds approximately 83,000 clones, just over 90% seen once. This clonotype originated in an adult in good health. The chain links TRBV20-1 to TRBJ2-4; unclear D gene. The specimen comprised peripheral blood, sampled on day 0 of MenACWY control vaccination. The CDR3 bases are TGCAGTGCTAGAGATAGGGACATTCAGTACTTC. Translation gives CSARDRDIQYF.